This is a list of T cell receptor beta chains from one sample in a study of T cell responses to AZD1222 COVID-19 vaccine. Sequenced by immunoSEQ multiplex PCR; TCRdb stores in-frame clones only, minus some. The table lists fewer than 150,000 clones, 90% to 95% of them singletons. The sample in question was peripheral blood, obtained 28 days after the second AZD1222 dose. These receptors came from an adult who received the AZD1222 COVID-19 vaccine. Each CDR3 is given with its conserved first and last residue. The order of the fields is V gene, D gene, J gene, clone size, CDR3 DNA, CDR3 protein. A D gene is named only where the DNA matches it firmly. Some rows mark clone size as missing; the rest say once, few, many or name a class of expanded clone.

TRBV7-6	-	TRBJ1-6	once	TGTGCCAGCAGCTTAGCGGGTTCACCCCTCCACTTT	CASSLAGSPLHF
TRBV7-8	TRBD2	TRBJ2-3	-	TGTGCCAGCAGCCCCATAGCGGGGAGCACAGATACGCAGTATTTT	CASSPIAGSTDTQYF
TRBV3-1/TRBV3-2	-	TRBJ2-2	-	TGTGCCAGCAGCCAAGATCTTGGCACCGGGGAGCTGTTTTTT	CASSQDLGTGELFF
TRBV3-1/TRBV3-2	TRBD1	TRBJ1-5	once	TGTGCCAGCAGCCAAGGGACAGGGGACAATCAGCCCCAGCATTTT	CASSQGTGDNQPQHF
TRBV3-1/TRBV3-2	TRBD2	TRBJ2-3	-	TGTGCCAGCAGCCAATCATCCGGGACTGGGAGGGCTGATACGCAGTATTTT	CASSQSSGTGRADTQYF
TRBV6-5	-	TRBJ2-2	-	TGTGCCAGCAGTTATCTTCCTAGCGCTATCGGGGAGCTGTTTTTT	CASSYLPSAIGELFF
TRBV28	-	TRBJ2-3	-	TGTGCCAGTACTGACTCGGCCGGCACAGATACGCAGTATTTT	CASTDSAGTDTQYF
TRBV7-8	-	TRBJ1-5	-	TGTGCCAGCAGCCCCGCCGGGGGGGGACGGCCCCAGCATTTT	CASSPAGGGRPQHF
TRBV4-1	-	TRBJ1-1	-	TGCGCCAGCAGCCTATTGCGATTAATGAACACTGAAGCTTTCTTT	CASSLLRLMNTEAFF
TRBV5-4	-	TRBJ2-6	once	TGTGCCAGCAGCTTGGAGCCAACCCGGGTCGGGGCCAACGTCCTGACTTTC	CASSLEPTRVGANVLTF
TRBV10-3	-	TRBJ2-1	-	TGTGCCATCAGTGGTAATAGCGGCTACAATGAGCAGTTCTTC	CAISGNSGYNEQFF
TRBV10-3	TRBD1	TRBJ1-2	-	TGTGCCATCAGTGACGCCTCCTACGGGACAGCTTCTAACTATGGCTACACCTTC	CAISDASYGTASNYGYTF
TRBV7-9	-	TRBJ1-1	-	TGTGCCAGCAGCCTCACAGCCAACACTGAAGCTTTCTTT	CASSLTANTEAFF
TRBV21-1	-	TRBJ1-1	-	TGTGCCAGCAGCGCCAGGGAGGCCGGCACTGAAGCTTTCTTT	CASSAREAGTEAFF
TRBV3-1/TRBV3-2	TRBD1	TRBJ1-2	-	TGTGCCAGCAGCCGATACACAACCGGGACAGGGCTTCTGGGGAACTATGGCTACACCTTC	CASSRYTTGTGLLGNYGYTF
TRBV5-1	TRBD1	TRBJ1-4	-	TGCGCCAGCAGTCACGGGACAGGGGACGAAAAACTGTTTTTT	CASSHGTGDEKLFF
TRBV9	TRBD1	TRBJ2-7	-	TGTGCCAGCAGCCCCCGAACAGGGGCCTACGAGCAGTACTTC	CASSPRTGAYEQYF
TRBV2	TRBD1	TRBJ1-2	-	TGTGCCAACCGGGGACAGGGGATTAACTATGGCTACACCTTC	CANRGQGINYGYTF
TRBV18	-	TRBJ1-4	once	TGTGCCAGCTCACCGAGGGTACGGGAAAAACTGTTTTTT	CASSPRVREKLFF
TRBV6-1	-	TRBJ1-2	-	TGTGCCAGCAGTGATGCTAGGGGCCAGTATGGCTACACCTTC	CASSDARGQYGYTF
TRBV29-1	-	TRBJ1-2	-	TGCAGCGTTGGGGCAGTCCCCTATGGCTACACCTTC	CSVGAVPYGYTF
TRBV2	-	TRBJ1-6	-	TGTGCCAGCAGCTACAGGGCAAATTCACCCCTCCACTTT	CASSYRANSPLHF
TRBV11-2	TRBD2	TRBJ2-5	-	TGTGCCAGCAGCTTAGTGCTGACTAGCGGACAAGAGACCCAGTACTTC	CASSLVLTSGQETQYF
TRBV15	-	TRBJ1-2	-	TGTGCCACCAGCAGAAGCCCCCGGGACACCTCACACTATGGCTACACCTTC	CATSRSPRDTSHYGYTF
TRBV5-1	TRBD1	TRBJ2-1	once	TGCGCCAGCAGCTTGAGGGACAGGGGGCAAGGTGAGCAGTTCTTC	CASSLRDRGQGEQFF
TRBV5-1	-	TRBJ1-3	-	TGCGCCAGCAGCTTGGCAGTGGATCCTGGAAACACCATATATTTT	CASSLAVDPGNTIYF
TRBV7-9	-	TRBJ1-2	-	TGTGCCAGCACCAAACTCTCGGGGTCCGGCTATGGCTACACCTTC	CASTKLSGSGYGYTF
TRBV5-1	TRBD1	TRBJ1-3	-	TGCGCCAGCAGACGGGACAGGGGAAACACCATATATTTT	CASRRDRGNTIYF
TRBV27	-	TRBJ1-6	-	TGTGCCAGCAGTTTAATAGGGGGGAATTCACCCCTCCACTTT	CASSLIGGNSPLHF
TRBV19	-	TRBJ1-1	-	TGTGATACGACCCAGGGATGGATGACTGAAGCTTTCTTT	CDTTQGWMTEAFF
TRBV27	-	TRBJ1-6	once	TGTGCCAGCGGGCCCGCAGGACCCAGATCACCCCTCCACTTT	CASGPAGPRSPLHF
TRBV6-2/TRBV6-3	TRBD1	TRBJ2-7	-	TGTGCCAGCAGTTGGACAGGGGGACCGTCCCCCTACGAGCAGTACTTC	CASSWTGGPSPYEQYF
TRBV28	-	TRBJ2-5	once	TGTGCCAGCAGTTTCCCAGGGAATAGCGAGACCCAGTACTTC	CASSFPGNSETQYF
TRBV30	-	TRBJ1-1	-	TGTGCCTGTAGTCTTGGGACTGAAGCTTTCTTT	CACSLGTEAFF
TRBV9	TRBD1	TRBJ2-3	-	TGTGCCAGCAGCCCCGGGACAGGGGGCACAGATACGCAGTATTTT	CASSPGTGGTDTQYF
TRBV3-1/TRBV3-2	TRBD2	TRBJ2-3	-	TGTGCCAGCAGCCAAGATTTAGGACTAGCCCAAGACACAGATACGCAGTATTTT	CASSQDLGLAQDTDTQYF
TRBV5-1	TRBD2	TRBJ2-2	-	TGCGCCAGCAGCTTGGCACTAGCGGATAACACCGGGGAGCTGTTTTTT	CASSLALADNTGELFF
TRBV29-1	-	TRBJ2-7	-	TGCAGCGTTTCGTGGCTTCCAGCCTACTACGAGCAGTACTTC	CSVSWLPAYYEQYF
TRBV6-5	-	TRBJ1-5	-	TGTGCCAGCAGTCAGAACAGTGTAGGTCAGCCCCAGCATTTT	CASSQNSVGQPQHF
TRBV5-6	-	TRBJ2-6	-	TGTGCCAGCAGCTTGGGGCAGGGACCGTCTGGGGCCAACGTCCTGACTTTC	CASSLGQGPSGANVLTF
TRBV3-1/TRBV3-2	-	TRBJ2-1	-	TGTGCCAGCAGCCAAAGAGGGACCTACAATGAGCAGTTCTTC	CASSQRGTYNEQFF
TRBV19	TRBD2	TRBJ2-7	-	TGTGCCAGTAGTAAGCTAGCGGGGCGAATGGAGCAGTACTTC	CASSKLAGRMEQYF
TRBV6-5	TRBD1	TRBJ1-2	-	TGTGCCAGCAGTAGGACAGGGCTACGACGTTATGGCTACACCTTC	CASSRTGLRRYGYTF
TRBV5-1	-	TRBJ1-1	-	TGCGCCAGCAGCTTACCGGGAGCGAACACTGAAGCTTTCTTT	CASSLPGANTEAFF
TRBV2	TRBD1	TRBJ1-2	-	TGTGCCAGCAGGAGGGACAGGGAAGGCGGCTACACCTTC	CASRRDREGGYTF
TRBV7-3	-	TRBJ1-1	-	TGTGCCAGCAGCGCCGAATTTGGCACTGAAGCTTTCTTT	CASSAEFGTEAFF
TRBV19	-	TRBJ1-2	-	TGTGCCAGTAGTGGGGTGGGGGGAGGTAACTATGGCTACACCTTC	CASSGVGGGNYGYTF
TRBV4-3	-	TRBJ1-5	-	TGCGCCAGCAGCCAATCAGGGAATCAGCCCCAGCATTTT	CASSQSGNQPQHF
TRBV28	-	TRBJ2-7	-	TGTGCCAGCAGGCTTTACTACGAGCAGTACTTC	CASRLYYEQYF
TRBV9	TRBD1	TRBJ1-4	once	TGTGCCAGCAGCGAGGGGGCCAATGAAAAACTGTTTTTT	CASSEGANEKLFF
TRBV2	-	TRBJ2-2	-	TGTGCCAGCAGTGAAAGGGAGAGCACCGGGGAGCTGTTTTTT	CASSERESTGELFF
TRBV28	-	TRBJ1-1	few	TGTGCCAGCAGAGTAGGGTACGGGGGCGTTGTTGCGGCTTTCTTT	CASRVGYGGVVAAFF
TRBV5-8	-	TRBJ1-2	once	TGTGCCAGCAGAATTCTCCAGGGAAACTATGGCTACACCTTC	CASRILQGNYGYTF
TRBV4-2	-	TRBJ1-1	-	TGTGCCAGCAGCCAAGTTTACGCAGGGACTGAAGCTTTCTTT	CASSQVYAGTEAFF
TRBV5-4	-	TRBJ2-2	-	TGTGCCAGCAGCACCCATTCCCCCGGGGAGCTGTTTTTT	CASSTHSPGELFF